This entry lists 15 T cell receptor beta chains sequenced from one sample in a study of blood T cell repertoires in COVID-19. Sequencing used immunoSEQ multiplex PCR; TCRdb keeps in-frame clones, though not all of them. The data show fewer than 300,000 clones, more than 70% seen once. The specimen sequenced was peripheral blood. Source of these receptors: a woman between 18 and 29 years old with acute or convalescent COVID-19.

This clone has only a few counts. This chain connects TRBV28 to TRBJ2-7; tentatively, D is TRBD2 (6 bases). Trimming took 3 bases from V and 3 from J, leaving 9 bases between them. This CDR3 comprises 13 residues. Looked up from germline, CDR1 is MDHEN and CDR2 is SYDVKM. CDR3 region: CASSFGGIYEQYF. In DNA, the CDR3 is TGTGCCAGCAGTTTTGGGGGGATCTACGAGCAGTACTTC.

About this clone: This same CDR3 is encoded by further DNA sequences in the sample. The chain recombines TRBV3-1 (or the pseudogene TRBV3-2) with TRBJ1-1; the D is unclear. The V end was cut by 6 bases, the J end by 5 bases, with 7 bases between. The CDR3 extends over 11 amino acids. Germline-derived CDR1 and CDR2 are LGHDT and YNNKEL (reference sequence). In nucleotides, the CDR3 is TGTGCCAGCAGAGGCGGGACTGAAGCTTTCTTT. Its protein is CASRGGTEAFF.

CDR3 sequence reads: CASSLPRAEAFF. The CDR3 bases are TGTGCCAGCAGTCTCCCACGGGCTGAAGCTTTCTTT. The chain has TRBV12-3 or TRBV12-4 and TRBJ1-1, with D unclear. CDR3 length: 12 residues. The V gene lost 5 bases and the J gene lost 6 bases, with 10 bases spanning the gap.

This chain uses TRBV6-5 with TRBJ2-1; tentative D call: TRBD2 (6 bases). V gave up 0 bases and J gave up 10 bases, with 10 bases separating them. Germline V CDR1 and CDR2: MNHEY, SVGAGI. The CDR3 extends over 13 amino acids. Written as DNA, the CDR3 is TGTGCCAGCAGTTACTCGAGGACTAAGGAGCAGTTCTTC. This gives the protein CASSYSRTKEQFF.

This chain joins TRBV20-1 and TRBJ2-7; D possibly corresponds to TRBD2 (6 bases). Per germline, CDR1 DFQATT and CDR2 SNEGSKA (reference sequence). V dropped 3 bases and J dropped 0 bases, with 18 bases sitting between them. CDR3 length equals 16 residues. CDR3 region: CSASGDWLTVSYEQYF. CDR3 in DNA: TGCAGTGCTAGTGGGGACTGGCTCACCGTCTCCTACGAGCAGTACTTC.

The V call is TRBV15, the J call TRBJ2-2; no reliable D call. The CDR3 has 11 residues. The V and J ends lost 8 bases and 5 bases respectively, with 6 bases between them. Germline V gene data show CDR1 as LNHNV and CDR2 as YYDKDF (reference sequence). The CDR3: CATAETGELFF. The CDR3 DNA sequence: TGTGCCACCGCAGAAACCGGGGAGCTGTTTTTT.

The chain has TRBV4-1 and TRBJ2-5; 10 bases map to TRBD1. V gave up 1 base and J gave up 2 bases; unmatched junction bases: 1. This CDR3 has 15 residues. Germline values: CDR1 MGHRA, CDR2 YSYEKL. CDR3 bases: TGCGCCAGCAGCCAAGGGACAGGGGGGCAAGAGACCCAGTACTTC. Translating gives CASSQGTGGQETQYF.

The rearrangement uses TRBV3-1 (or the pseudogene TRBV3-2) and TRBJ2-2; D is unresolved. Per germline, CDR1 LGHDT and CDR2 YNNKEL (reference sequence). This CDR3 region has 13 residues. Trimming removed 5 bases at V and 1 base at J, with 5 bases between. The CDR3 nucleotides read TGTGCCAGCAGCGGCGGGAACACCGGGGAGCTGTTTTTT. Protein sequence: CASSGGNTGELFF.

V is TRBV18 and J is TRBJ2-2; D possibly corresponds to TRBD1 (5 bases). The germline gives CDR1 KGHSH, CDR2 LQKENI. Trimming removed 1 base from V and 4 bases from J, with 10 bases in between. The CDR3 runs to 15 residues. The CDR3: CASSPRQGLTGELFF. CDR3 DNA: TGTGCCAGCTCACCACGCCAGGGTCTCACCGGGGAGCTGTTTTTT.

CDR3 sequence reads: CASSNSGTSLTGELFF. In DNA, the CDR3 is TGTGCCAGCAGTAATTCTGGTACTAGCCTCACCGGGGAGCTGTTTTTT. This chain joins TRBV25-1 and TRBJ2-2; TRBD2 is a possible D gene (6 bases). The CDR3 sequence is 16 residues long. The V end was cut by 5 bases, the J end by 4 bases, with 17 bases between. Germline CDR1 is MGHDK and CDR2 is SYGVNS.

This rearrangement joins TRBV6-5 to TRBJ1-2; TRBD1 aligns across 8 bases. This CDR3 is built from 14 residues. The junction had 2 bases not matched to a gene; V was cut back by 3 bases and J by 2 bases. Per germline, CDR1 MNHEY and CDR2 SVGAGI. The CDR3 nucleotides read TGTGCCAGCAGTTATGGGGACAGGAACTATGGCTACACCTTC. This codes for CASSYGDRNYGYTF.

The chain is built from TRBV6-5 and TRBJ1-5; 7 bases agree with TRBD1. The V and J ends lost 10 bases and 2 bases, in that order; junction bases with no gene match: 8. Germline V gene data show CDR1 as MNHEY and CDR2 as SVGAGI. The CDR3 spans 14 residues. CDR3 in DNA: TGTGCCACAACTTCCACAGGGGGCAATCAGCCCCAGCATTTT. This encodes CATTSTGGNQPQHF.

This rearrangement joins TRBV27 to TRBJ2-1; 9 positions match TRBD1. Unmatched junction bases numbered 8, after V lost 4 bases and J lost 4 bases. The CDR3 has 16 amino acids. Germline V lookup: CDR1 MNHEY, CDR2 SMNVEV (reference sequence). The chain's CDR3 is CASSSAGTGTYNEQFF. As DNA, the CDR3 is TGTGCCAGCAGTTCCGCCGGGACAGGGACTTACAATGAGCAGTTCTTC.

The chain carries TRBV4-3 and TRBJ2-2; TRBD2 matches 8 bases. Per the germline V gene, CDR1 is LGHNA and CDR2 is YSLEER. V lost 0 bases to trimming and J lost 4 bases; unmatched junction nucleotides: 7. This CDR3 is built from 17 residues. In DNA form, the CDR3 reads TGCGCCAGCAGCCAAGATGCGGGGCGGGAGGCCACCGGGGAGCTGTTTTTT. This gives the protein CASSQDAGREATGELFF.

The chain recombines TRBV5-4 with TRBJ2-1, with D possibly TRBD1 on 6 matching bases. The V end lost 5 bases, the J end lost 8 bases, and 14 bases lay between the germline ends. Germline V gene data show CDR1 as SGHNT and CDR2 as YYREEE (reference sequence). CDR3 length equals 13 residues. CDR3 nucleotides: TGTGCCAGCAGACTACAGGGATCGGATGAGCAGTTCTTC. Translating gives CASRLQGSDEQFF.